This note documents a single T cell receptor beta chain sequence. Its target is unknown. Libraries for TCR beta were constructed using UMI-labeled 5' RACE. In the original processing: Libraries were built for TCR beta, and each one held between about 2,600 and 18,000 functional CDR3 beta clonotypes. TCRdb re-called the 5' RACE reads; every CDR3 protein appears as one record, without DNA. The V and J calls were not made by the authors but by TCRdb's processing. The sample has a few thousand distinct CDR3 sequences. This entry comes from a study of human CD8 memory T cell subsets. This CDR3 has 18 amino acids. Germline CDR1 SGDLS, CDR2 YYNGEE. The PBMC were taken from buffy coats given by healthy donors. From duplicate vials of 150,000 sorted CD8+ T cells per subset, RNA was isolated. Study-wide results and limits: This study sequenced T cell receptor beta chains only.

The source is a human donor in good health. The sequenced sample consisted of CD8+ T cells from PBMCs. The chain carries TRBV9 and TRBJ2-3; there is no DNA to check the TCRdb D call of TRBD2. The CDR3 protein is CASSVGPTSGPSTDTQYF. Combining the CDR3 with reference TRBV9 and TRBJ2-3 gives the whole variable domain DSGVTQTPKHLITATGQRVTLRCSPRSGDLSVYWYQQSLDQGLQFLIQYYNGEERAKGNILERFSAQQFPDLHSELNLSSLELGDSALYFCASSVGPTSGPSTDTQYFGPGTRLTVL.